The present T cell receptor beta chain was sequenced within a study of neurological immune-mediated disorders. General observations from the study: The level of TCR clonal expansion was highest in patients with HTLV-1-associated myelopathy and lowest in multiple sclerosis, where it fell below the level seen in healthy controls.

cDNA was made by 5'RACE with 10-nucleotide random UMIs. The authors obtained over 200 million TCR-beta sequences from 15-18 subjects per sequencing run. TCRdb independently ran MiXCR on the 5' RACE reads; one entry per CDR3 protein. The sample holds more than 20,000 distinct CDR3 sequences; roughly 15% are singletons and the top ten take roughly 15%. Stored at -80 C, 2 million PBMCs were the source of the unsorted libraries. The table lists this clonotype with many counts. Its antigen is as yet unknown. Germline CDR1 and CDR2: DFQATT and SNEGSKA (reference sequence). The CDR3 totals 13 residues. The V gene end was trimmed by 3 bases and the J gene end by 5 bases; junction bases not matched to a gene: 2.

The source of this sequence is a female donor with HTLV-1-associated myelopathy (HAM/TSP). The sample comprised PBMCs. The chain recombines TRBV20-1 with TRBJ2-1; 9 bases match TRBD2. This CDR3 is CSARWTSDNEQFF. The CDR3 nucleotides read TGCAGTGCTAGGTGGACTAGCGACAATGAGCAGTTCTTC.